This T cell receptor (beta chain) was identified during a study of T cell responses to AZD1222 COVID-19 vaccine. The CDR3 extends over 16 amino acids. From germline, CDR1 is KGHSH and CDR2 LQKENI. The germline V and J ends were trimmed by 4 bases and 1 base, with 16 bases remaining between them. Produced via immunoSEQ multiplex PCR; TCRdb's table is partial and in-frame only. The sample has fewer than 200,000 clones, approximately 93% seen once. This receptor was taken from an adult who received the AZD1222 COVID-19 vaccine. The V gene is TRBV18, the J gene TRBJ2-5; D perhaps matches TRBD2 (6 bases). The specimen comprised peripheral blood, sampled 28 days after the second AZD1222 dose. The CDR3 protein is CASSLRSAGGQETQYF. CDR3 bases: TGTGCCAGCTCACTTAGATCAGCGGGCGGCCAAGAGACCCAGTACTTC.